This T cell receptor (beta chain) was captured by sequencing in a study of molecular identifiers for immune sequencing clone quantification (dated by TCRdb to the late 2010s). Looking at the study overall: In a replicate experiment, RNA from about 21,000 or 97,000 naive CD8 T cells was split into five aliquots, four of which were sequenced. CD8 T cells were used in a methods study to benchmark molecular-identifier clustering-based TCR repertoire sequencing (MIDCIRS) and TCR RNA copy counting.

This clonotype was seen only a few times. There is no known antigen for this receptor. Per-base qualities were not stored, and no clone one base away is much larger. Libraries of naive CD8 T cells were built from anywhere between roughly 17,000 and 1,000,000 sorted cells, with 10%, 30% or 50% of the purified RNA used. On a BD FACSAria II, naive CD8 T cells were FACS-sorted as CD8+CD4-CCR7+CD45RA+ and collected into RLT Plus buffer. Detection sensitivity was tested by spiking Jurkat RNA equal to 9 to 10 TCR copies' worth into samples containing 20,000-1,000,000 naive CD8 T cells. Enrichment of CD8 T cells was performed with RosetteSep CD8+ T Cell Enrichment Cocktail and Ficoll-Paque, after which ACK red cell lysis was carried out. The receptor library was made with PCR. For sequencing, a NextSeq 500 was employed. Bulk TCR libraries were made following a previously described method, with the TCR primers given in Table S5. The Qiagen AllPrep DNA/RNA kit was used to purify total RNA. Before any analysis, reads coming from multiple sequencing runs of the same library were combined into one pool. The source study handled its data this way. Reads were retained only if an exact TCR constant sequence was present, and the retained reads were trimmed to 150 nt and grouped according to their 12-nt molecular barcodes. Reads within each barcode group were sub-clustered using a 15% Levenshtein threshold, and quality-weighted consensus sequences were constructed for each RNA molecule. Non-functional sequences were discarded, and so were lower-count sequences lying one edit away from another sequence. Barcode sub-clusters with fewer than 20% of the maximum read count were removed, based on fitting two negative binomial distributions. The public reads were run again by TCRdb, first through fastp at Q25 and then through MiXCR, and only productive beta chains were kept. Rows with a matching CDR3 protein are joined into one entry that keeps the most common DNA and genes. TCRdb's processing, not the study's, gives the V and J calls here. A total of about 510,000 distinct CDR3 sequences appear in this sample, roughly 24% of them only once. The top ten clonotypes cover around 0.76% of the sample.

Paper-wide results and their limitations: The naive libraries included spiked-in Jurkat TCR RNA (around nine copies' worth), and this Jurkat TCR RNA is not part of the donor repertoire. The sizes of highly expanded clones could end up underestimated when identical TCR molecules share a barcode. In CMV-specific effector cells, clones with more than 20 RNA copies accounted for over 97% of molecules, whereas in naive cells such clones accounted for under 1%. Without barcode sub-clustering, chimeric consensus sequences inflated TCR diversity; chimeras reached as high as 47%. A single cell's worth of spiked-in Jurkat TCR RNA was reported detectable even among 900,000 to 1,000,000 naive CD8 T cells. About 3 recovered TCR RNA copies per cell were obtained by modeling, versus approximately 10 by digital PCR, implying a capture efficiency of 30% to 35%.

The CDR3 numbers 17 residues from cysteine through phenylalanine. Only the CDR3 DNA is retained, 51 bases long and in frame from the first base. The V end loses 0 bases and the J end loses 8 bases, and a stretch of 19 bases separates them. CDR1 is given as MNHEY and CDR2 as SMNVEV, both from the germline V gene (reference sequence). This TCR was recovered from a human donor in good health. Some libraries in this study had Jurkat cell RNA spiked in. Sequenced input: naive CD8+ T cells from blood, with Jurkat cell RNA spiked in. The cell subset or site label, read with the paper, signifies: FACS-sorted CD8+CD4-CCR7+CD45RA+ naive T cells. The chain links TRBV27 with TRBJ1-4; tentative D gene TRBD1, with 6 bases matching. For the CDR3, the sequence is CASSLSRQGTAWEKLFF. The DNA sequence is as follows: TGTGCCAGCAGTTTATCGAGGCAGGGGACCGCTTGGGAAAAACTGTTTTTT.